These 13 T cell receptor beta chains share one sample of origin, sequenced in a study of T cells in tuberculosis (dated by TCRdb to 2017 to 2018). Libraries came from the immunoSEQ multiplex PCR assay. TCRdb re-hosts the immuneACCESS table, in-frame sequences only. Its copies lack some clones; in the studies checked, an unresolved V gene accounts for under half of them, and the cause for the rest is not known. The sample table shows tens of thousands of clones, and 85% to 95% are seen once. Together, the top ten hold nearly 2.5% of the sample. What the time point label conveys for this sample: new active TB diagnosis, blood taken before or within 7 days of starting treatment. The starting material was PBMCs, obtained at tuberculosis diagnosis. The receptors were sampled from an adult with tuberculosis.

This rearrangement joins TRBV28 to TRBJ1-3; D not certain. The CDR3 contains 13 residues. Germline-derived CDR1 and CDR2 are MDHEN and SYDVKM. Trimming removed 2 bases at V and 4 bases at J, with 6 bases between. The CDR3 loop is CASSLTAGNTIYF. The CDR3 DNA reads as TGTGCCAGCAGTTTAACAGCCGGAAACACCATATATTTT.

This chain joins TRBV4-2 and TRBJ1-6, with unresolved D. Germline values: CDR1 LGHNA, CDR2 YNFKEQ. Trimming pared 0 bases from V and 8 bases from J, leaving 11 bases between. The CDR3 spans 15 residues. In DNA form, the CDR3 reads TGTGCCAGCAGCCAAGATCGTTTTGCAGATTCACCCCTCCACTTT. Translating gives CASSQDRFADSPLHF.

This chain joins TRBV19 and TRBJ2-7; 10 nucleotides line up with TRBD1. After removal of 2 bases from V and 3 bases from J, the junction contained 13 bases not matched to a gene. There are 18 residues in the CDR3. The germline V gene encodes CDR1 LNHDA and CDR2 SQIVND (reference sequence). The CDR3 DNA reads TGTGCCAGTAGTATATCCCACGCCGGGACAGGGGAATTCTACGAGCAGTACTTC. This translates into CASSISHAGTGEFYEQYF.

The CDR3 spells CASSATANTEAFF. As DNA, the CDR3 is TGTGCCAGCAGCGCGACAGCGAACACTGAAGCTTTCTTT. The V and J genes are TRBV9 and TRBJ1-1; possible D gene TRBD1, 5 bases. CDR3 length: 13 amino acids. Germline V gene lookup returns CDR1 SGDLS and CDR2 YYNGEE. V was cut by 3 bases and J by 1 base, with 7 bases left in between. The variable domain in full, with the rest retrieved from reference TRBV9 and TRBJ1-1, is DSGVTQTPKHLITATGQRVTLRCSPRSGDLSVYWYQQSLDQGLQFLIQYYNGEERAKGNILERFSAQQFPDLHSELNLSSLELGDSALYFCASSATANTEAFFGQGTRLTVV.

This clone was counted only a few times. The rearrangement links TRBV30 to TRBJ1-1; 9 nucleotides agree with TRBD1. Germline loops: CDR1 GTSNPN, CDR2 SVGIG (reference sequence). The CDR3 contains 15 residues. J gave up 4 bases and V 0 bases, and 6 bases lay outside the gene matches. The CDR3 nucleotides are TGTGCCTGGAGTGTACTCCCGGACAGGGGCACTGAAGCTTTCTTT. Its protein is CAWSVLPDRGTEAFF.

The chain combines TRBV6-6 with TRBJ2-3; maybe TRBD1 (5 bases). CDR3 length: 13 residues. Germline lookup yields CDR1 MNHNY and CDR2 SVGAGI (reference sequence). Trimming pared 5 bases from V and 6 bases from J, leaving 12 bases between. CDR3 protein: CASSPRAEDTQYF. The DNA of the CDR3 is TGTGCCAGCAGTCCCAGGGCGGAGGATACGCAGTATTTT.

The count of this clone is one. The V call is TRBV11-3, the J call TRBJ2-1, with 8 bases aligning to TRBD1. V lost 1 base and J lost 1; bases outside the gene matches: 3. This CDR3 spans 16 amino acids. Germline V gives CDR1 SGHNT, CDR2 YENEEA. The CDR3 reads CASSLGTGLSYNEQFF. The CDR3 region has the DNA TGTGCCAGCAGCTTAGGGACAGGGCTTTCCTACAATGAGCAGTTCTTC.

V and J are TRBV10-1 and TRBJ2-2, with D unresolved. The length of the CDR3 is 15 residues. Germline V gene data show CDR1 as WNHNN and CDR2 as SYGVQD (reference sequence). The germline V and J ends were trimmed by 3 bases and 6 bases, with 14 bases remaining between them. The CDR3, as DNA: TGCGCCAGCAGTGATTCGTCCGTTTTCCCCGGGGAGCTGTTTTTT. Its protein product is CASSDSSVFPGELFF.

The chain combines TRBV5-4 with TRBJ2-3; D unclear. Trimming shortened V by 0 bases and J by 4 bases, and 12 bases separated the two germline ends. Looked up from germline, CDR1 is SGHNT and CDR2 is YYREEE (reference sequence). CDR3 size: 15 residues. CDR3 in amino acids: CASSLGVAHPDTQYF. The CDR3, as DNA: TGTGCCAGCAGCTTGGGGGTAGCCCATCCAGATACGCAGTATTTT.

The DNA for the CDR3 is TGTGCCAGCACGGGGGAGGGTAGGGCCGGGGAGCTGTTTTTT. It is translated as CASTGEGRAGELFF. The V and J genes are TRBV2 and TRBJ2-2; 7 bases line up with TRBD2. The V segment lost 7 bases and the J segment 6 bases; nucleotides outside the gene matches: 8. Germline V gene lookup returns CDR1 SNHLY and CDR2 FYNNEI. This CDR3 has 14 residues.

The chain recombines TRBV2 with TRBJ1-2; no firm D call. Germline lookup yields CDR1 SNHLY and CDR2 FYNNEI. Trimming cost V 6 bases and J 0 bases, with 11 bases left between them. This CDR3 has 14 residues. The CDR3 region has the DNA TGTGCCAGCAGCCCAGTTAATGCTAACTATGGCTACACCTTC. It is translated as CASSPVNANYGYTF. Supplemented by reference TRBV2 and TRBJ1-2, the full variable domain reads EPEVTQTPSHQVTQMGQEVILRCVPISNHLYFYWYRQILGQKVEFLVSFYNNEISEKSEIFDDQFSVERPDGSNFTLKIRSTKLEDSAMYFCASSPVNANYGYTFGSGTRLTVV.

The CDR3 loop is CASTAPWGSYSSGANVLTF. CDR3 nucleotides: TGTGCCAGTACTGCCCCCTGGGGCAGTTATAGCTCTGGGGCCAACGTCCTGACTTTC. The rearrangement links TRBV19 to TRBJ2-6; a weak D match, TRBD1 (5 bases). Germline V lookup: CDR1 LNHDA, CDR2 SQIVND (reference sequence). This CDR3 comprises 19 residues. Trimming removed 7 bases from V and 0 bases from J, with 22 bases in between. The full variable domain, with the rest looked up from reference TRBV19 and TRBJ2-6, is DGGITQSPKYLFRKEGQNVTLSCEQNLNHDAMYWYRQDPGQGLRLIYYSQIVNDFQKGDIAEGYSVSREKKESFPLTVTSAQKNPTAFYLCASTAPWGSYSSGANVLTFGAGSRLTVL.

The chain recombines TRBV10-2 with TRBJ2-1; 8 bases are a match to TRBD1. Germline-derived CDR1 and CDR2 are WSHSY and SAAADI. The junction had 1 base not matched to a gene; V was cut back by 0 bases and J by 6 bases. The CDR3 has 14 residues. CDR3 sequence reads: CASSESTGVNEQFF. The DNA for the CDR3 is TGCGCCAGCAGTGAGTCGACAGGGGTCAATGAGCAGTTCTTC.